Listed here is a single T cell receptor beta chain. This clonotype showed up just a few times. Its antigen has not been determined. Per-base qualities were not stored, and no clone one base away is much larger. The receptor library was made with 5' RACE. TCRdb lists the instrument as Illumina HiSeq 2000. A universal primer binding site was added through template switching, and the final cDNA carried a unique molecular identifier so that TCR cDNA molecules could be counted accurately. First-strand cDNA for TCR alpha and beta chains was synthesized from specific primers in the conserved constant-segment region. Each cDNA library was double barcoded, with a SMART-Mk sample barcode plus Illumina barcodes, to control for contamination. TruSeq adapter sequences, together with Illumina sample barcodes, were added in two successive PCR steps. TCR alpha and beta cDNA libraries were sequenced on the Illumina HiSeq platform with custom primers. On the study's bioinformatics: Raw reads were processed with MiGEC to extract unique molecular identifiers, and MiXCR was used to determine CDR3 positions. Recombination models were inferred per individual with the repgenHMM and IGoR tools using an EM algorithm. The tcR package in R was used for shared clonotype analysis, with sharing normalized by the product of cloneset sizes. To study raw recombination free of thymic and clonal selection effects, out-of-frame nonproductive sequences were analyzed. The public reads were reprocessed in TCRdb via fastp at Q25 and MiXCR, keeping in-frame beta chains. Every distinct CDR3 protein forms one entry, paired with its most common genes and DNA. The V and J calls come from TCRdb's annotation, not from the publication. The sample table lists 700,000 to 950,000 distinct CDR3 sequences, roughly an eighth of them with a count of one. The top ten hold about 1.5% of the sample.

The record originates from a study of identical twins (dated by TCRdb to 2015 to 2016). Regarding the research as a whole: The study deep-sequenced TCR alpha and beta repertoires from monozygotic twins, unrelated adults of various ages and cord blood to test whether fetal clonotypes persist. Replicate twin experiments were performed at different times using different library preparation protocols to rule out contamination. The study at large found these results: Because the same donors could not be followed over many years, the conclusions relied on cross-sectional statistical analysis. Fewer insertions were carried by abundant cord blood beta clonotypes; a weaker similar trend was observed in young adult naive repertoires, while no such trend was observed in memory repertoires. Invariant T cells such as MAIT and iNKT could partly confound zero-insertion analyses, although diverse VJ usage argued against such confounding for most clonotypes. A weaker excess of twin sharing was found in beta out-of-frame sequences because the signal-to-noise ratio was lowered by fewer shared sequences. Compared with coincidental sharing between unrelated individuals, an excess of low generation-probability sequences was observed among out-of-frame TCR alpha sequences shared between twins. Recombination models systematically underestimated out-of-frame TCR alpha sharing in monozygotic twins but agreed with sharing between unrelated individuals.

All donors were healthy Caucasians. Three pairs of female monozygotic twins, all aged roughly 18 to 29 years, were included in the twin cohort. RNA for TCR libraries was isolated from peripheral blood mononuclear cells. Inclusive of the bounding cysteine and phenylalanine, the CDR3 is 16 residues long. The entry retains the CDR3 DNA only, 48 bases that are in frame from base 1. The CDR1 and CDR2 encoded by the germline V gene are SGHRS and YFSETQ. V trim: 4 bases; J trim: 7 bases; unmatched bases: 13. This sample was shared with a second study, whose subject was yellow fever vaccine responses in identical twins. As that second study puts it: According to the authors, the vaccine-induced T cell response in identical twins seemed to be partly convergent and partly specific to each individual. In the study, vaccine-responding T cell clones were precisely tracked in identical twins.

This sequence was found in a woman aged 18-30 years in good health. Material: PBMCs. The chain uses TRBV5-1 and TRBJ2-1, with 8 bases aligning to TRBD1. The base sequence is TGCGCCAGCAGCCCCCTAGGACAGGGCAATCGTAATGAGCAGTTCTTC. It specifies CASSPLGQGNRNEQFF.